This passage covers 29 T cell receptor beta chains from one sample sequenced in a study of prognosis after radiotherapy for stage I lung cancer. TCR beta CDR3 was amplified from genomic DNA by two-round multiplex PCR. Used in first-round PCR were primers specific to each TRBV and TRBJ gene. In TCRdb, the multiplex PCR reads were re-called with MiXCR into one record per CDR3 protein. The sample contains 51,000 or so distinct CDR3 sequences, under 45% of which appear only once. The sequenced sample was PBMCs, obtained before or after stereotactic body radiation therapy (not recorded which). The receptors originated from a donor at least 50 years old with non-small cell lung cancer.

Concerning this clonotype: A much larger clone sits a single nucleotide away, making a read error possible. V and J are TRBV6-5 and TRBJ1-1, with TRBD1 identical over 8 bases. Germline CDR1 MNHEY, CDR2 SVGAGI. The length of the CDR3 is 15 residues. The CDR3 DNA is TGTGCCATCAGTTACCGGACAGGGACCAACACTGAAGCTTTCTTT. Translated, it gives CAISYRTGTNTEAFF.

This clonotype was observed a few times. The junction shows a germline mismatch at one end, possibly a read error. The CDR3 spells CASSLAAALSSYNEQLF. The CDR3 nucleotides read TGTGCCAGCAGCTTGGCCGCAGCCCTTAGCTCCTACAATGAGCAGCTCTTC. The chain recombines TRBV5-4 with TRBJ2-1; D is unclear. CDR1 and CDR2 (germline): SGHNT, YYREEE (reference sequence). There are 17 residues in the CDR3.

Turning to this clonotype: A far larger clone differs by one base, so this is likely a read error. This chain links TRBV6-2 or TRBV6-3 with TRBJ2-1, with TRBD2 identical over 8 bases. Trimming took 6 bases from V and 10 from J; bases not matched to a gene: 11. CDR1 and CDR2 from the germline V gene are MNHEY and SVGEGT. The CDR3 totals 14 residues. The CDR3 is CASRRREVSYEQFF. The CDR3 nucleotides are TGTGCCAGCAGAAGGCGGGAGGTTTCCTACGAGCAGTTCTTC.

Points on this clonotype: It differs at one base from a far larger clone, so likely a read error. V usage is TRBV6-9 and J usage is TRBJ2-7; the D is unclear. This CDR3 is built from 17 residues. The germline gives CDR1 MNHGY, CDR2 SVAAGI. Trimming removed 3 bases at V and 1 base at J, with 19 bases between. In DNA, the CDR3 is TGTGCCAGCAGTTACTCCATCTTTAAGGCGCGGTCCTACGAGCAGTACTTC. It encodes CASSYSIFKARSYEQYF.

With regard to this clonotype: A far larger clone is off by one base, so a read error is likely. The J gene is TRBJ2-7, the V gene TRBV6-2 or TRBV6-3, with 7 bases identical to TRBD1. The CDR3 spans 13 residues. Germline-derived CDR1 and CDR2 are MNHEY and SVGEGT. CDR3 amino acids: CVSTGDRDYEQYF. The CDR3 DNA reads as TGTGTCAGCACCGGGGACAGAGACTACGAGCAGTACTTC.

This clonotype came up a few times. A much larger clonotype is one base distant, so this may be a read error. The CDR3 DNA reads TGTGCCAGCACCTTAGGGACTAGCGGGAGCGGTGGCACATATACGCAGTATTTT. Its protein is CASTLGTSGSGGTYTQYF. The chain couples TRBV7-9 to TRBJ2-3; TRBD2 aligns across 14 bases. CDR3 length equals 18 residues. Germline V gene data show CDR1 as SEHNR and CDR2 as FQNEAQ (reference sequence).

Concerning this clonotype: A read error may be the cause here, since a much bigger clone is one base away. The chain uses TRBV7-2 and TRBJ2-3; possibly TRBD2 for D (5 bases). Looked up from germline, CDR1 is SGHTA and CDR2 is FQGNSA. The V end was cut by 2 bases, the J end by 13 bases, with 13 bases between. This CDR3 has 12 amino acids. Here the CDR3 reads CASSLPVLDEYF. CDR3 bases: TGTGCCAGCAGCTTACCGGTACTAGATGAGTATTTT.

This clonotype was seen ten or more times. The rearrangement links TRBV7-2 to TRBJ2-5; 9 bases align to TRBD2. This CDR3 comprises 13 residues. Germline CDR1 and CDR2: SGHTA and FQGNSA. The J segment lost 5 bases and the V segment lost 3 bases, leaving 1 base of the junction unmatched. CDR3 coding DNA: TGTGCCAGCAGCTTTAGCGGGAGTGAGACCCAGTACTTC. Translating gives CASSFSGSETQYF.

This clonotype was seen many times. The CDR3 spells CASIPEVAGVAGELFF. The DNA of the CDR3 is TGTGCCAGCATCCCGGAGGTAGCGGGAGTCGCCGGGGAGCTGTTTTTT. The rearrangement links TRBV7-9 to TRBJ2-2; 9 nucleotides line up with TRBD2. Germline CDR1 reads SEHNR; CDR2 reads FQNEAQ (reference sequence). The CDR3 sequence is 16 residues long. V trimming: 7 bases; J trimming: 6 bases; junction bases outside the gene matches: 12.

Worth noting for this clonotype: A read error is likely here: a far larger clone is one base away. The chain has TRBV6-2 or TRBV6-3 and TRBJ1-5; D gene unclear. This CDR3 has 13 amino acids. In germline, CDR1 is MNHEY, CDR2 SVGEGT. The CDR3 DNA reads TGTGCTAGCAGTTACTGGAGCAATCAGCCCCAGCATTTT. This codes for CASSYWSNQPQHF.

Concerning this clonotype itself: This may stem from a read error, because a much larger clone lies one nucleotide away. J is TRBJ2-5 and V is TRBV5-4; D is undetermined. The CDR3 spans 14 residues. Trimming removed 4 bases from V and 5 bases from J, with 15 bases in between. Germline CDR1 and CDR2: SGHNT and YYREEE (reference sequence). CDR3 DNA sequence: TGTGCCAGCAGCCCCGTGAGGAGTGGGGAGACCCAGTACTTC. Its protein is CASSPVRSGETQYF.

Concerning this clonotype itself: A read error may be the cause here, since a much bigger clone is one base away. The chain carries TRBV12-3 or TRBV12-4 and TRBJ1-4; D gene uncertain. The CDR3 covers 13 residues. Trimming cost V 7 bases and J 8 bases, with 14 bases left between them. The DNA of the CDR3 is TGTGCCAGCAATCTCATTGAAGGGGAAAAACTGTTTTTT. Encoded protein: CASNLIEGEKLFF.

V gene TRBV6-4 combines with J gene TRBJ2-1; TRBD1 might be the D (6 bases). Trimming cost V 4 bases and J 0 bases, with 13 bases left between them. CDR1 is MRHNA and CDR2 is SNTAGT in the germline V gene. This CDR3 is built from 16 residues. CDR3 loop: CASSVALTGSYNEQFF. DNA for the CDR3: TGTGCCAGCAGTGTAGCTCTGACAGGCTCCTACAATGAGCAGTTCTTC.

The chain uses TRBV28 and TRBJ2-7; no clear D gene. The CDR3 extends over 13 amino acids. Trimming cost V 2 bases and J 3 bases, with 8 bases left between them. Per germline, CDR1 MDHEN and CDR2 SYDVKM. Here the CDR3 DNA reads TGTGCCAGCAGTTTAACGGACCTCTACGAGCAGTACTTC. Amino acid sequence: CASSLTDLYEQYF.

J is TRBJ2-3 and V is TRBV24-1; TRBD2 is a possible D gene (5 bases). Germline V gene sequence: CDR1 KGHDR, CDR2 SFDVKD. The CDR3 runs 17 residues. The V end lost 5 bases, the J end lost 6 bases, and 23 bases lay between the germline ends. CDR3 coding DNA: TGTGCCACCAGTGCTTACTCCTCCGTCCGGCGGGCTGATACGCAGTATTTT. It codes for CATSAYSSVRRADTQYF.

This clonotype was detected only once. The chain carries TRBV6-4 and TRBJ2-3; no definite D call. Trimming cost V 5 bases and J 3 bases, with 12 bases left between them. The CDR3 runs to 14 residues. Per germline, CDR1 MRHNA and CDR2 SNTAGT. CDR3 in DNA: TGTGCCAGCAGTCGAGAAGCTGGGACAGATACGCAGTATTTT. Protein product: CASSREAGTDTQYF.

This clonotype has a single count. This could be a read error, since a much larger clone is one nucleotide away. V and J are TRBV20-1 and TRBJ1-4; D remains unclear. The germline V and J ends were trimmed by 5 bases and 11 bases, with 21 bases remaining between them. Germline values: CDR1 DFQATT, CDR2 SNEGSKA (reference sequence). This CDR3 spans 14 amino acids. CDR3 in amino acids: CSASESRSVEKLFF. DNA of the CDR3: TGCAGTGCTTCGGAGAGCAGGAGTGTGGAGAAACTGTTTTTT.

This clonotype was detected many times. The chain is built from TRBV6-2 or TRBV6-3 and TRBJ2-2; no firm D call. The germline V gene encodes CDR1 MNHEY and CDR2 SVGEGT. The CDR3 is made up of 15 amino acids. Trimming pared 10 bases from V and 6 bases from J, leaving 21 bases between. The CDR3 spells CATTYEPSVAGELFF. CDR3 in DNA: TGTGCCACAACCTACGAGCCGTCTGTGGCCGGGGAGCTGTTTTTT.

In nucleotides, the CDR3 is TGTGCCAGCAGTTTAGACACACAGGGATACAATTCACCCCTCCACTTT. Amino acid sequence: CASSLDTQGYNSPLHF. This chain connects TRBV27 to TRBJ1-6, with a tentative D call TRBD1 (6 bases). In germline, CDR1 is MNHEY, CDR2 SMNVEV (reference sequence). Trimming took 2 bases from V and 7 from J, leaving 15 bases between them. The CDR3 totals 16 residues.

This clonotype has more than one count but fewer than ten. This clone may be a read error of a much larger clone one base away. The CDR3 DNA follows: TGTGCCAGCAGTGTGGGCAGTAACACCTACGAGCAGTACTTC. It specifies CASSVGSNTYEQYF. The chain joins TRBV6-2 or TRBV6-3 to TRBJ2-7; D is undetermined. The CDR3 length is 14 residues. CDR1 MNHEY and CDR2 SVGEGT come from the germline V gene. Trimming stripped 5 bases from V and 2 bases from J, with 13 bases between.

This clonotype came up many times. The CDR3 sequence: CASSSGQNTGELFF. The CDR3 DNA is TGTGCCAGCAGCTCAGGACAGAACACCGGGGAGCTGTTTTTT. V gene TRBV28 combines with J gene TRBJ2-2; a weak D match, TRBD1 (5 bases). Trimming left V 6 bases short and J 1 base short, with 9 bases between. CDR1 and CDR2 from the germline V gene are MDHEN and SYDVKM. The CDR3 is 14 residues long.

This clonotype was recorded at least ten times. V gene TRBV11-3 combines with J gene TRBJ2-1; TRBD2 is a possible D gene (5 bases). Germline CDR1 is SGHNT and CDR2 is YENEEA. The V gene lost 1 base and the J gene lost 4 bases, with 14 bases spanning the gap. The CDR3 runs to 16 residues. The CDR3 DNA is TGTGCCAGCAGCTTAGGCATCAGCGGAGCTTACAATGAGCAGTTCTTC. Protein sequence: CASSLGISGAYNEQFF.

About this clonotype: The likely explanation is a read error, given a far larger clone one base away. The chain combines TRBV6-9 with TRBJ1-6; a possible D gene is TRBD1 (5 bases). Germline CDR1 MNHGY, CDR2 SVAAGI. Trimming stripped 6 bases from V and 10 bases from J, with 19 bases between. The CDR3 contains 15 residues. CDR3 sequence reads: CASSQTPDMTSPLHF. Here the CDR3 DNA reads TGTGCCAGCAGCCAAACCCCGGACATGACCTCACCCCTCCACTTT.

On this clonotype: Given a much more abundant clone one base away, this may be a read error. V and J are TRBV6-2 or TRBV6-3 and TRBJ2-1; TRBD2 matches at 8 bases. V lost 2 bases to trimming and J lost 8 bases; unmatched junction nucleotides: 11. Per the germline V gene, CDR1 is MNHEY and CDR2 is SVGEGT. This CDR3 is built from 16 residues. CDR3 nucleotide sequence: TGTGCCAGCAGTTACCTCTTAGTCGGGAGGGCCGATGAGCAGTTCTTC. It specifies CASSYLLVGRADEQFF.

By proportion, this clonotype is medium-sized. Written as DNA, the CDR3 is TGTGCCAGCTCACCGAACACCGGGGAGCTGTTTTTT. Translated: CASSPNTGELFF. The chain carries TRBV11-3 and TRBJ2-2; D unclear. This CDR3 is 12 amino acids long. The germline V gene has CDR1 SGHNT and CDR2 YENEEA. V dropped 8 bases and J dropped 0 bases, with 4 bases sitting between them.

About this clonotype: With a much larger clone just one base away, this may be a read error. V gene TRBV6-2 or TRBV6-3 combines with J gene TRBJ2-6, with D perhaps given as TRBD1 or TRBD2 (5 bases each). Germline CDR1 reads MNHEY; CDR2 reads SVGEGT. This CDR3 is built from 17 residues. In nucleotides, the CDR3 is TGTGCCAGCAGTTACCCGAAGGGGAGCTCTGGGACCAACGTCCTGACTTTC. Translated, it gives CASSYPKGSSGTNVLTF.

The chain has TRBV6-5 and TRBJ2-1; the match to TRBD2 covers 14 bases. This CDR3 contains 18 residues. V lost 4 bases, J lost 0 bases, and 5 bases stayed unmatched. In germline, CDR1 is MNHEY, CDR2 SVGAGI. CDR3 in amino acids: CASSWGLAGVRSYNEQFF. The CDR3 DNA reads as TGTGCCAGCAGTTGGGGACTAGCGGGAGTCCGCTCCTACAATGAGCAGTTCTTC.

A remark on this clonotype: A far larger clone is just one base off, so this is likely a read error. Written as DNA, the CDR3 is TGTGCCAGCATCCGACTAGCGGGAGTCGGCACCGGGGAGCTGTTTTTT. Translating gives CASIRLAGVGTGELFF. This chain links TRBV6-2 or TRBV6-3 with TRBJ2-2; 12 nucleotides match TRBD2. V was clipped by 7 bases and J by 4 bases; unmatched bases: 7. Germline V CDR1 and CDR2: MNHEY, SVGEGT. The length of the CDR3 is 16 residues.

This clonotype was counted at least ten times. The chain uses TRBV29-1 and TRBJ2-3, with D possibly being TRBD2 (5 bases). The CDR3 spans 12 residues. Germline lookup yields CDR1 SQVTM and CDR2 ANQGSEA. The CDR3 reads CSALKGVDTQYF. The CDR3 nucleotides are TGCAGTGCCCTGAAGGGAGTGGATACGCAGTATTTT.